The text below deals with one TCR beta chain. Its antigen remains unknown. This sample stems from a study of cytomegalovirus exposure and HLA in healthy donors. V dropped 6 bases and J dropped 1 base, with 9 bases sitting between them. This CDR3 region has 14 residues. The germline V gene has CDR1 LGHNA and CDR2 YSLEER. This table comes from immunoSEQ multiplex PCR, and its TCRdb copy is limited to in-frame clones, with some not included. This sample has roughly 260,000 clones; roughly 90% occur once, and the top ten carry 0.3% to 0.4%. General study results and limits: The tendency of first-cohort TCR clusters to co-occur in the 120 or so validation repertoires emerged from a later analysis.

Sequenced sample: PBMCs. The clonotype was recovered from a woman younger than 35 in good health and CMV-seronegative. The chain joins TRBV4-3 to TRBJ2-2; D is unresolved. The CDR3, as DNA: TGCGCCAGCAGGAGACTCCAGAACACCGGGGAGCTGTTTTTT. Its protein product is CASRRLQNTGELFF.